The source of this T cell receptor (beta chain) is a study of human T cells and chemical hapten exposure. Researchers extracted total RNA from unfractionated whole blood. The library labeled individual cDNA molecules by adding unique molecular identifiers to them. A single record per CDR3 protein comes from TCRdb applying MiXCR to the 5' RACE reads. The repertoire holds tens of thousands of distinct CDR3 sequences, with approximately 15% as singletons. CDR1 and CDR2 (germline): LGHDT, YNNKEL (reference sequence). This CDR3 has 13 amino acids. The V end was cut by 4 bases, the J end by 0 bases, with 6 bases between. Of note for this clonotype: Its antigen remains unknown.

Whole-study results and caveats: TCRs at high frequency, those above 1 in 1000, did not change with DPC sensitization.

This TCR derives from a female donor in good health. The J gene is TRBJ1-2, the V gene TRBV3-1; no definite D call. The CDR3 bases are TGTGCCAGCAGCCTAGGCTCTAACTATGGCTACACCTTC. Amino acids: CASSLGSNYGYTF.